This T cell receptor (beta chain) was found in a study of blood T cell repertoires in COVID-19. This clone appeared a single time. The ends were cut back, 4 bases at V and 4 bases at J, with 25 bases in the middle. CDR3 length: 18 residues. Germline CDR1 is MNHEY and CDR2 is SMNVEV (reference sequence). Authors' analysis steps: It was from reference gene primer amplification that nucleated cell counts were estimated. Assay: immunoSEQ multiplex PCR; the TCRdb copy retains only in-frame clones and omits some. That table supplies the V and J calls and clone size; D and trimming were determined from the DNA. The sample has around 620,000 clones, 80% to 90% seen once.

V usage is TRBV27 and J usage is TRBJ1-1; a possible D gene is TRBD1 (6 bases). This receptor was taken from a woman aged 18-30 years with acute or convalescent COVID-19. Sequencing was done on a sample of peripheral blood. The CDR3 reads CASSSHQGRTGYGTEAFF. The CDR3 DNA reads as TGTGCCAGCAGTTCCCACCAAGGCCGTACAGGGTACGGCACTGAAGCTTTCTTT.